The 21 T cell receptor beta chains below were found in one sample sequenced in a study of cytomegalovirus exposure and HLA in healthy donors. 13 Jbeta primers and 60 Vbeta primers were used for the PCR. Profiling relied on immunoSEQ multiplex PCR, and the TCRdb table lists in-frame clones only, not all of them. The data contain about 200,000 clones, about four fifths of them singletons. Sequencing used PBMCs. The source of these receptors is a male donor in good health and CMV-seropositive.

This chain joins TRBV27 and TRBJ2-7; D uncertain. V lost 6 bases and J 3 bases, leaving 12 bases between the germline ends. The CDR3 has 13 residues. Germline V lookup: CDR1 MNHEY, CDR2 SMNVEV (reference sequence). The CDR3 coding sequence is TGTGCCAGCAGAGTAGGAGAGGTCTACGAGCAGTACTTC. Its translation: CASRVGEVYEQYF.

The sample holds a few counts of this clone. V is TRBV6-1 and J is TRBJ2-3; 7 nucleotides agree with TRBD2. There are 14 residues in the CDR3. Germline CDR1 is MNHNS and CDR2 is SASEGT. After removal of 6 bases from V and 6 bases from J, the junction contained 9 bases not matched to a gene. The CDR3 sequence is CASREERGWDTQYF. As DNA, the CDR3 is TGTGCCAGCAGGGAGGAGCGGGGATGGGATACGCAGTATTTT.

The chain joins TRBV7-3 to TRBJ1-6, with 8 nucleotides matching TRBD1. The germline CDR1 and CDR2 sequences are SGHTA and FQGTGA. J was trimmed by 9 bases and V by 5 bases; bases with no gene match: 6. The CDR3 contains 14 residues. CDR3 region: CASSPQGVGSPLHF. The DNA for the CDR3 is TGTGCCAGCAGCCCACAGGGGGTAGGTTCACCCCTCCACTTT.

This chain uses TRBV4-1 with TRBJ1-2; 9 bases agree with TRBD1. V gave up 3 bases and J gave up 8 bases; unmatched junction bases: 7. CDR1 and CDR2 (germline): MGHRA, YSYEKL. The CDR3 loop spans 14 amino acids. Here the CDR3 reads CASSHARTGAGYTF. DNA for the CDR3: TGCGCCAGCAGCCATGCTCGGACAGGGGCGGGCTACACCTTC.

The chain has TRBV28 and TRBJ2-1, with 11 bases aligning to TRBD1. The CDR3 spans 17 residues. Losses at the gene ends were 1 base for V and 8 bases for J; bases not matched to a gene: 10. Germline V lookup: CDR1 MDHEN, CDR2 SYDVKM. CDR3 sequence reads: CASSLSVWGQGGYEQFF. CDR3 nucleotide sequence: TGTGCCAGCAGTTTATCGGTTTGGGGACAGGGGGGCTATGAGCAGTTCTTC. Drawing the rest from reference TRBV28 and TRBJ2-1, the complete variable domain is DVKVTQSSRYLVKRTGEKVFLECVQDMDHENMFWYRQDPGLGLRLIYFSYDVKMKEKGDIPEGYSVSREKKERFSLILESASTNQTSMYLCASSLSVWGQGGYEQFFGPGTRLTVL.

The chain links TRBV30 to TRBJ2-7, with TRBD2 as a possible D gene (5 bases). The V and J ends lost 2 bases and 3 bases respectively, with 11 bases between them. Germline loops: CDR1 GTSNPN, CDR2 SVGIG (reference sequence). This CDR3 has 13 amino acids. This chain's CDR3 is CAWSPARGYEQYF. The CDR3, as DNA: TGTGCCTGGAGTCCCGCTCGGGGCTACGAGCAGTACTTC.

The chain couples TRBV7-9 to TRBJ1-2; 8 positions agree with TRBD1. V gave up 2 bases and J gave up 5 bases; unmatched junction bases: 4. Looked up from germline, CDR1 is SEHNR and CDR2 is FQNEAQ (reference sequence). The CDR3 sequence is 14 residues long. The chain's CDR3 is CASSLSGQGYGYTF. The CDR3 nucleotides read TGTGCCAGCAGCTTAAGCGGACAGGGATATGGCTACACCTTC.

With respect to this clone: At one of its ends the junction is not consistent with the germline gene, which may arise from a read error. This chain joins TRBV7-2 and TRBJ2-7; D is possibly TRBD1 (5 bases). This CDR3 has 12 residues. CDR1 and CDR2 (germline): SGHTA, FQGNSA. The CDR3 loop reads CASSLGPYEPHF. CDR3 coding DNA: TGTGCCAGCAGCTTGGGGCCCTACGAGCCGCACTTC.

The J gene is TRBJ2-7, the V gene TRBV28; 7 bases are shared with TRBD2. This CDR3 is built from 14 residues. J was trimmed by 4 bases and V by 8 bases; bases with no gene match: 11. CDR1 is MDHEN, CDR2 SYDVKM, per germline. In nucleotides, the CDR3 is TGTGCCAGCTATCCTTCACCCGGGGGGTACGAGCAGTACTTC. Its translation is CASYPSPGGYEQYF. The full variable domain, its missing parts supplied by reference TRBV28 and TRBJ2-7, is DVKVTQSSRYLVKRTGEKVFLECVQDMDHENMFWYRQDPGLGLRLIYFSYDVKMKEKGDIPEGYSVSREKKERFSLILESASTNQTSMYLCASYPSPGGYEQYFGPGTRLTVT.

The genes are TRBV25-1 and TRBJ2-7; D is ambiguous. Trimming removed 4 bases from V and 1 base from J, with 2 bases in between. The CDR3 runs 11 residues. Germline V gene sequence: CDR1 MGHDK, CDR2 SYGVNS. The CDR3 region is CASSASYEQYF. The CDR3 region has the DNA TGTGCCAGCAGTGCTTCCTACGAGCAGTACTTC.

CDR3 bases: TGTGCCAGCAGCTTAGTTCACGGGGACACAGCCCAAGAGACCCAGTACTTC. Protein product: CASSLVHGDTAQETQYF. The chain links TRBV11-2 to TRBJ2-5; D possibly corresponds to TRBD1 (6 bases). CDR1 is SGHAT, CDR2 FQNNGV, per germline. Between the trimmed V and J ends, which lost 1 base and 1 base, there was a span of 16 bases. The CDR3 is made up of 17 amino acids. Full variable domain (rest looked up from reference TRBV11-2 and TRBJ2-5): EAGVAQSPRYKIIEKRQSVAFWCNPISGHATLYWYQQILGQGPKLLIQFQNNGVVDDSQLPKDRFSAERLKGVDSTLKIQPAKLEDSAVYLCASSLVHGDTAQETQYFGPGTRLLVL.

CDR3 sequence: CASSFDSGGAYEQYF. The CDR3 DNA sequence: TGTGCCAGCAGCTTCGATAGCGGGGGGGCCTACGAGCAGTACTTC. The chain links TRBV7-6 to TRBJ2-7; 11 nucleotides line up with TRBD2. The V gene's germline CDR1 is SGHVS and CDR2 FNYEAQ. The CDR3 totals 15 residues. V lost 3 bases, J lost 2 bases, and 3 bases stayed unmatched.

The chain links TRBV4-2 to TRBJ2-3; D call uncertain. There are 12 residues in the CDR3. The ends were cut back, 1 base at V and 6 bases at J, with 5 bases in the middle. Germline V gives CDR1 LGHNA, CDR2 YNFKEQ. For the CDR3, the DNA is TGTGCCAGCAGCCAAGTCGGGGATACGCAGTATTTT. Encoded protein: CASSQVGDTQYF.

V and J are TRBV5-1 and TRBJ2-1, with unresolved D. The germline V gene encodes CDR1 SGHRS and CDR2 YFSETQ. This CDR3 comprises 15 residues. V lost 0 bases and J 4 bases, leaving 11 bases between the germline ends. Here the CDR3 reads CASSLGQELYNEQFF. In DNA, the CDR3 is TGCGCCAGCAGCTTGGGGCAGGAACTGTACAATGAGCAGTTCTTC.

CDR3 in amino acids: CASSQDIGAGTSYGYTF. CDR3 DNA: TGTGCCAGCAGCCAAGATATTGGGGCAGGAACGTCCTATGGCTACACCTTC. The gene calls are TRBV4-2 and TRBJ1-2; weak D call: TRBD1 (5 bases). Germline lookup yields CDR1 LGHNA and CDR2 YNFKEQ. V lost 0 bases to trimming and J lost 4 bases, with 18 bases between them. The CDR3 contains 17 residues.

CDR3: CASETSGRAMPAGANVLTF. In DNA form, the CDR3 reads TGTGCCAGTGAGACTAGCGGGAGGGCCATGCCTGCCGGGGCCAACGTCCTGACTTTC. The gene calls are TRBV27 and TRBJ2-6, with 14 bases aligning to TRBD2. Germline assignment: CDR1 MNHEY and CDR2 SMNVEV (reference sequence). V trimming: 9 bases; J trimming: 4 bases; junction bases outside the gene matches: 14. This CDR3 region has 19 residues.

This rearrangement joins TRBV9 to TRBJ2-1, with D perhaps matching TRBD2 (5 bases). The CDR3 spans 14 residues. Germline assignment: CDR1 SGDLS and CDR2 YYNGEE. The V end lost 6 bases, the J end lost 9 bases, and 19 bases lay between the germline ends. CDR3 nucleotide sequence: TGTGCCAGCAAATCGGGATTGATGGTCGGTGAGCAGTTCTTC. Translation gives CASKSGLMVGEQFF.

This chain connects TRBV29-1 to TRBJ2-7; 7 bases agree with TRBD2. The CDR3 has 13 residues. V was pared by 4 bases and J by 3 bases, with 6 bases of the junction left unmatched. The germline CDR1 and CDR2 sequences are SQVTM and ANQGSEA. The CDR3 DNA reads as TGCAGCGTTGGATGGGCTAGCGGCTACGAGCAGTACTTC. This sequence encodes CSVGWASGYEQYF.

The CDR3 loop is CASRERGISGNTIYF. In nucleotides, the CDR3 is TGTGCCTCCCGAGAACGGGGAATCTCTGGAAACACCATATATTTT. V and J are TRBV19 and TRBJ1-3, with D unclear. The CDR3 runs 15 residues. From germline, CDR1 is LNHDA and CDR2 SQIVND (reference sequence). Trimming took off 11 bases at V and 0 bases at J, with 17 bases between the two ends.

J is TRBJ1-2 and V is TRBV7-2, with 8 nucleotides matching TRBD1. V gave up 7 bases and J gave up 7 bases; unmatched junction bases: 11. This CDR3 region has 14 residues. Per germline, CDR1 SGHTA and CDR2 FQGNSA. Here the CDR3 reads CASNGAGGFSGYTF. The CDR3 coding sequence is TGTGCCAGCAACGGGGCAGGGGGCTTCTCTGGCTACACCTTC. The variable domain in full, with the rest retrieved from reference TRBV7-2 and TRBJ1-2, is GAGVSQSPSNKVTEKGKDVELRCDPISGHTALYWYRQSLGQGLEFLIYFQGNSAPDKSGLPSDRFSAERTGGSVSTLTIQRTQQEDSAVYLCASNGAGGFSGYTFGSGTRLTVV.

This clone was observed a single time. The J gene is TRBJ2-5, the V gene TRBV7-3; 8 bases are shared with TRBD2. The CDR3 spans 15 residues. Looked up from germline, CDR1 is SGHTA and CDR2 is FQGTGA. The V segment lost 0 bases and the J segment 5 bases; nucleotides outside the gene matches: 5. CDR3 nucleotide sequence: TGTGCCAGCAGCTTAACCGGGACTAGTGGGGAGACCCAGTACTTC. This gives the protein CASSLTGTSGETQYF.